The entry below gives a single TCR beta chain sequence along with its context. Its target antigen remains unknown. Within one base of it there is no much larger clone, and no base qualities were kept. No immune events, such as infections, were documented for the healthy donors during the collection period. Time-dependent variance in a beta-binomial model of T-cell clone differential abundance was calibrated using healthy-donor blood repertoires as a training cohort. The training cohort was composed of around ten healthy donors, 3 female and 7 male. The donors were between roughly 29 and 65 years old, with an average age of roughly 40 years. Whole blood from each healthy donor was obtained from a commercial supplier and was collected at three time points approximately 13 days apart. Genomic DNA was extracted from unsorted whole blood for immunosequencing. The sample comes from a study of identifying expanded T cells in peripheral blood (dated by TCRdb to between 2018 and 2021). For context, the study as a whole: Separate aliquots of the same genomic DNA pool were sequenced to produce technical replicates, and four replicates were compared in pairs.

The immunoSEQ Assay, which relies on bias-controlled multiplex PCR amplification of genomic DNA, was used to profile TCRbeta CDR3 regions. Per the source publication's procedure: The absolute abundance of each unique TCRbeta CDR3 region was quantified after sequences were collapsed and filtered. Differential abundance was tested with a binomial (Fisher-equivalent) model and with a beta-binomial model adding time-dependent variance fitted from healthy donors. Any clone with fewer than 5 combined templates was excluded, and a clone was called differentially abundant if its Benjamini-Hochberg FDR was below 0.01. Using the form v = (b*log(k)+a)^2, the beta-binomial variance was modeled as a function of the total template count across the two samples. TCRdb holds this immuneACCESS table with in-frame rearrangements only. Some clones are missing; in checked studies, unresolved V genes explain under half, and the rest has no known cause. V and J calls and clone size are given by that table; D and trimming were obtained from the DNA. A total of tens of thousands of clones appear in this sample, roughly 86% of them only once. Jointly, the top ten make up approximately 5% of the sample.

Measured from the cysteine to the phenylalanine, the CDR3 is 16 residues long. The CDR3 DNA has 48 bases and is translated from base 1. V drops 2 bases and J drops 0 bases, leaving 12 bases in between. CDR1 and CDR2, per the germline V gene, are MRHNA and SNTAGT. General conclusions and limits of the study: Both the number of clones called differentially abundant and the false-positive rate were significantly reduced by the beta-binomial model across all healthy-donor time intervals. Variance in clone template counts between two-week samples significantly increased with total template count across all healthy donors. The authors expected that biological variance in healthy repertoires might rise further over much longer intervals, such as months to years. The binomial model flagged around 1.1 differentially abundant clones between technical replicates, compared with around 15 over around 2 weeks and about 20 over around four weeks.

The receptor was isolated from a person between 18 and 75 years old in good health. The rearrangement joined TRBV6-4 to TRBJ2-3; a tentative D match to TRBD2 spans 7 bases. What was sequenced was blood. For the CDR3, the sequence is CASSDAAGASTDTQYF. The sequenced DNA is TGTGCCAGCAGTGACGCGGCGGGGGCGAGCACAGATACGCAGTATTTT.